The clone carrying this T cell receptor beta chain has only one observation. Random hexamers were used to reverse transcribe the RNA input (roughly 0.5 to 1 ug). TCR beta CDR3 was amplified by immunoSEQ multiplex PCR. This amplification extended across 54 Vbeta and 13 Jbeta segments. TCRdb re-called the immunoSEQ multiplex PCR reads through MiXCR, storing one row per CDR3 protein. The profile shows about 430,000 distinct CDR3 sequences, more than 70% of them singletons. This entry belongs to a study of CD8 T cells in Susac syndrome. Specimen: CD8+ T cells from PBMCs. The clonotype originates from a human donor with multiple sclerosis.

As DNA, the CDR3 is TGTGCCAGCAGTCCCTTAGATAGCGGAGAGACCCAGTACTTC. Translated: CASSPLDSGETQYF. The V call is TRBV6-5, the J call TRBJ2-5; perhaps TRBD2 as D (6 bases). Germline-derived CDR1 and CDR2 are MNHEY and SVGAGI. There are 14 residues in the CDR3. V was clipped by 5 bases and J by 4 bases, with 14 bases between them.